The T cell receptor (beta chain) under discussion was sequenced for a study of response to subunit inactivated influenza vaccine. TCRdb processed the RT-PCR reads anew with MiXCR; each CDR3 protein has one entry. The sample carries approximately 700,000 distinct CDR3 sequences, 15% to 18% recorded once. This clonotype appeared many times. Antigen: not known. This CDR3 has 12 amino acids. The germline CDR1 and CDR2 sequences are MNHEY and SVGEGT. Trimming removed 6 bases at V and 6 bases at J, with 8 bases between. The study's findings and limits: Authors proposed each seasonal influenza vaccination draws in few new T cells.

The receptor was isolated from a man in his fifties or sixties who received an inactivated influenza vaccine. Sample: PBMCs from blood, taken 11 to 12 days after vaccination. The chain is built from TRBV6-2 or TRBV6-3 and TRBJ2-2; D remains ambiguous. The CDR3 nucleotides are TGTGCCAGCAGCCAAGGATCCGGGGAGCTGTTTTTT. It yields the protein CASSQGSGELFF.